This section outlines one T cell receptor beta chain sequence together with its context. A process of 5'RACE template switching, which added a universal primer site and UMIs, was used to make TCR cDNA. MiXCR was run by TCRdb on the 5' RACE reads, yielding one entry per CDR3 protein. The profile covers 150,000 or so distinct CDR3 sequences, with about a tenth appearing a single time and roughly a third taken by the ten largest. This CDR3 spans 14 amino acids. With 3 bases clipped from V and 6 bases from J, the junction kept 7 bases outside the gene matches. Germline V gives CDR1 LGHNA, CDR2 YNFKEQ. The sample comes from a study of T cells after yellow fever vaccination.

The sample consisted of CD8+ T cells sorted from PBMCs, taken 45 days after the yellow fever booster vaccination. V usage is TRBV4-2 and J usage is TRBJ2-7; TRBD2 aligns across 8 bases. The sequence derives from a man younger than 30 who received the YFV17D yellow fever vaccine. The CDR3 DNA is TGTGCCAGCAGCCAGTCCGGGGGGGCCCCCGAGCAGTACTTC. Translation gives CASSQSGGAPEQYF.